This is a list of T cell receptor beta chains from one sample in a study of T cell repertoires in cytomegalovirus infection. Using its own MiXCR run on the reads, TCRdb lists one record per CDR3 protein. The sample carries 150,000 to 190,000 distinct CDR3 sequences, roughly a quarter recorded once. The sequencing sample was made of PBMCs. The receptors were sampled from a human donor in good health (CMV status not recorded). Some clones in this sample may be carry-over from other donors' samples. The CDR3 runs from the conserved cysteine through the conserved F or W. D genes are given only for firm matches. Where a row states a size, it is once, few, many or the class of an expanded clone; other rows omit it.

D gene	CDR3 length	clone size	J gene	V gene	CDR3 protein	CDR3 DNA
TRBD2	16	few	TRBJ2-3	TRBV20-1	CSAPLGLAASTDTQYF	TGCAGTGCCCCTTTGGGGCTAGCGGCTAGCACAGATACGCAGTATTTT
NA	15	many	TRBJ2-6	TRBV7-3	CASSRRSVAANVLTF	TGTGCCAGCAGCCGCCGGTCAGTAGCGGCCAACGTCCTGACTTTC
NA	17	once	TRBJ2-2	TRBV13	CASSLLPVAASAGELFF	TGTGCCAGCAGCTTACTCCCTGTGGCGGCGAGCGCCGGGGAGCTGTTTTTT
TRBD1	15	NA	TRBJ1-2	TRBV2	CASNSPRQGNYGYTF	TGTGCCAGCAATTCTCCCAGACAGGGGAACTATGGCTACACCTTC
NA	16	NA	TRBJ2-1	TRBV7-6	CASSSENGGSYNEQFF	TGTGCCAGCAGCTCAGAAAACGGGGGATCCTACAATGAGCAGTTCTTC
NA	11	NA	TRBJ2-5	TRBV7-3	CASSQPETQYF	TGTGCCAGCAGCCAACCAGAGACCCAGTACTTC
TRBD2	14	NA	TRBJ2-4	TRBV6-5	CASSPSGRGNIQYF	TGTGCCAGCAGTCCTAGCGGCCGGGGGAACATTCAGTACTTC
NA	11	NA	TRBJ2-1	TRBV29-1	CSVGGRNEQFF	TGCAGCGTTGGGGGGCGTAATGAGCAGTTCTTC
NA	14	many	TRBJ2-7	TRBV7-2	CASSLGGGAYEQYF	TGTGCCAGCAGCTTAGGAGGAGGAGCCTACGAGCAGTACTTC
NA	12	few	TRBJ2-4	TRBV7-9	CASSLALSFQYF	TGTGCCAGCAGCTTAGCCCTCTCCTTTCAGTACTTC
TRBD1	15	few	TRBJ1-6	TRBV3-1	CASSIRTGTDSPLHF	TGTGCCAGCAGCATTCGGACAGGGACGGATTCACCCCTCCACTTT
NA	16	many	TRBJ2-5	TRBV7-8	CASRNIRFSPQETQYF	TGTGCCAGCCGTAATATCCGCTTCAGTCCCCAAGAGACCCAGTACTTC
TRBD2	17	many	TRBJ2-2	TRBV7-8	CASSVALAGGIGGELFF	TGTGCCAGCAGCGTCGCGCTAGCGGGAGGGATTGGCGGGGAGCTGTTTTTT
TRBD1	16	few	TRBJ1-2	TRBV5-4	CASSQGGAGTGYGYTF	TGTGCCAGCAGCCAAGGCGGCGCCGGGACAGGCTACGGCTACACCTTC
NA	12	few	TRBJ1-1	TRBV29-1	CSVEDHDPEAFF	TGCAGCGTTGAAGATCATGATCCTGAAGCTTTCTTT
NA	15	NA	TRBJ1-1	TRBV7-3	CASSLSAGGYTEAFF	TGTGCCAGCAGCTTATCGGCAGGAGGGTACACTGAAGCTTTCTTT
TRBD2	15	many	TRBJ2-3	TRBV7-2	CASSQRRLAGLTQYF	TGTGCCAGCAGCCAGAGGAGACTAGCGGGGCTTACGCAGTATTTT
NA	15	NA	TRBJ2-4	TRBV28	CASSSPTRPKNIQYF	TGTGCCAGCAGTTCCCCGACAAGGCCCAAAAACATTCAGTACTTC
TRBD2	14	NA	TRBJ2-1	TRBV7-4	CASSLLAGINEQFF	TGTGCCAGCAGCTTACTAGCGGGGATCAATGAGCAGTTCTTC
NA	15	many	TRBJ2-7	TRBV7-2	CASSLNPGGLYEQYF	TGTGCCAGCAGCTTAAATCCCGGGGGCCTCTACGAGCAGTACTTC
NA	16	few	TRBJ2-3	TRBV11-2	CASSSYRTGTTDTQYF	TGTGCCAGCAGCTCATATAGAACCGGGACGACAGATACGCAGTATTTT
NA	13	NA	TRBJ2-1	TRBV4-1	CASSQVGSNEQFF	TGCGCCAGCAGCCAAGTTGGGTCCAATGAGCAGTTCTTC
TRBD1	17	NA	TRBJ2-4	TRBV28	CASSFLTGELAKNIQYF	TGTGCCAGCAGTTTTTTAACAGGGGAGCTAGCCAAAAACATTCAGTACTTC
NA	11	NA	TRBJ1-1	TRBV12-3/TRBV12-4	CASSFEGAPFF	TGTGCCAGCAGTTTTGAGGGAGCCCCTTTCTTT
NA	12	medium-sized	TRBJ2-2	TRBV7-8	CASSRNTGELFF	TGTGCCAGCAGCCGAAACACCGGGGAGCTGTTTTTT
NA	14	few	TRBJ1-1	TRBV29-1	CSARHRAGNTEAFF	TGCAGCGCGCGACACAGGGCAGGGAACACTGAAGCTTTCTTT
NA	13	NA	TRBJ2-1	TRBV28	CASSEGRGQGKFF	TGTGCCAGCAGTGAGGGCAGGGGCCAGGGCAAGTTCTTC
NA	14	many	TRBJ2-7	TRBV12-3/TRBV12-4	CASSSRQSVNEQYF	TGTGCCAGCAGTTCGCGCCAGTCGGTCAACGAGCAGTACTTC
TRBD2	15	many	TRBJ2-1	TRBV7-2	CASSFGLADYNEQFF	TGTGCCAGCAGTTTCGGACTAGCCGATTACAATGAGCAGTTCTTC
NA	13	NA	TRBJ1-2	TRBV28	CASSFRQGCGYTF	TGTGCCAGCAGTTTTCGGCAGGGGTGTGGCTACACCTTC
NA	15	NA	TRBJ2-1	TRBV29-1	CSVQGDPGSYNEQFF	TGCAGCGTCCAGGGAGACCCTGGCTCCTACAATGAGCAGTTCTTC
TRBD2	15	NA	TRBJ2-1	TRBV7-3	CASSLMGTTLNEQFF	TGTGCCAGCAGCTTAATGGGGACTACTCTCAATGAGCAGTTCTTC
TRBD1	16	few	TRBJ1-1	TRBV12-3/TRBV12-4	CASSLRDRGKNTEAFF	TGTGCCAGCAGTTTGCGGGACAGGGGGAAGAACACTGAAGCTTTCTTT
NA	14	NA	TRBJ2-1	TRBV19	CASSPGVVFNEQFF	TGTGCCAGTAGCCCCGGGGTAGTTTTCAATGAGCAGTTCTTC
NA	13	NA	TRBJ2-1	TRBV6-1	CASTTGNRQAQFF	TGTGCCAGCACTACTGGGAACAGACAGGCGCAGTTCTTC
NA	14	few	TRBJ1-1	TRBV29-1	CSVEGPSLNTEAFF	TGCAGCGTTGAGGGGCCCTCCCTGAACACTGAAGCTTTCTTT
TRBD1	14	NA	TRBJ2-1	TRBV7-9	CASSLGTGYREQFF	TGTGCCAGCAGCTTAGGGACAGGGTACAGAGAGCAGTTCTTC
NA	13	NA	TRBJ2-1	TRBV28	CASSQDTDNELFF	TGTGCCAGCAGCCAGGACACGGACAATGAGCTGTTCTTC
NA	14	few	TRBJ1-1	TRBV28	CASSLLGTNTEAFF	TGTGCCAGCAGTTTGCTAGGGACGAACACTGAAGCTTTCTTT
TRBD1	15	few	TRBJ2-5	TRBV2	CASGRDRVAQETQYF	TGTGCCAGCGGCCGGGACAGGGTGGCTCAAGAGACCCAGTACTTC
NA	16	many	TRBJ2-1	TRBV7-9	CASSSGGMGSYNEQFF	TGTGCCAGCAGCTCTGGGGGCATGGGTTCCTACAATGAGCAGTTCTTC